The 21 T cell receptor beta chains presented below share a single source sample, sequenced in a study of blood T cell repertoires in COVID-19. TCRdb keeps only in-frame clones here, not all; method: immunoSEQ multiplex PCR. The data contain nearly 110,000 clones, approximately 80% of them singletons. Source material: peripheral blood. Receptor source: a man at least 80 years old with COVID-19, enrolled during active disease.

V usage is TRBV6-2 or TRBV6-3 and J usage is TRBJ2-5; 9 nucleotides align to TRBD1. Germline lookup yields CDR1 MNHEY and CDR2 SVGEGT. The junction had 7 bases not matched to a gene; V was cut back by 3 bases and J by 5 bases. The CDR3 extends over 15 amino acids. Written as DNA, the CDR3 is TGTGCCAGCAGTTATTGGACAGGGGTTGGGGAGACCCAGTACTTC. It encodes CASSYWTGVGETQYF.

The V and J genes are TRBV5-1 and TRBJ2-7, with TRBD1 matching over 9 bases. Trimming took 3 bases from V and 7 from J; bases not matched to a gene: 5. In germline, CDR1 is SGHRS, CDR2 YFSETQ. This CDR3 is 13 amino acids long. The CDR3 region has the DNA TGCGCCAGCAGCTGGGGACAGGGCGGGGAGCAGTACTTC. Residues: CASSWGQGGEQYF.

V gene TRBV7-2 combines with J gene TRBJ2-7; the match to TRBD1 covers 7 bases. The CDR3 extends over 19 amino acids. Germline V gene data show CDR1 as SGHTA and CDR2 as FQGNSA. Trimming cost V 2 bases and J 4 bases; bases outside gene matches: 20. The CDR3 is CASSLFPPTGQSYGYEQYF. CDR3 nucleotide sequence: TGTGCCAGCAGCTTATTTCCACCGACAGGGCAATCGTATGGGTACGAGCAGTACTTC.

This clone appeared a single time. The CDR3 protein is CASSVLTSGSLSDTGELFF. The CDR3 nucleotides are TGTGCCAGCAGCGTCCTGACTAGCGGGAGTTTATCGGACACCGGGGAGCTGTTTTTT. The genes are TRBV7-6 and TRBJ2-2, with 12 bases aligning to TRBD2. J gave up 3 bases and V 5 bases, and 13 bases lay outside the gene matches. This CDR3 is built from 19 residues. Germline loops: CDR1 SGHVS, CDR2 FNYEAQ.

The J gene is TRBJ1-5, the V gene TRBV28; 8 bases map to TRBD1. Germline V CDR1 and CDR2: MDHEN, SYDVKM. The CDR3 runs 14 residues. V lost 8 bases to trimming and J lost 4 bases; unmatched junction nucleotides: 7. The CDR3 sequence is CASPGQEANQPQHF. The CDR3 DNA reads TGTGCCAGCCCGGGACAGGAGGCGAATCAGCCCCAGCATTTT. Filled out from reference TRBV28 and TRBJ1-5, the complete variable domain reads DVKVTQSSRYLVKRTGEKVFLECVQDMDHENMFWYRQDPGLGLRLIYFSYDVKMKEKGDIPEGYSVSREKKERFSLILESASTNQTSMYLCASPGQEANQPQHFGDGTRLSIL.

The V and J genes are TRBV5-4 and TRBJ1-2; TRBD1 agrees at 12 bases. The CDR3 loop spans 17 amino acids. In germline, CDR1 is SGHNT, CDR2 YYREEE (reference sequence). With 3 bases clipped from V and 4 bases from J, the junction kept 10 bases outside the gene matches. CDR3 sequence reads: CASSYPGQGAPTYGYTF. CDR3 in DNA: TGTGCCAGCAGCTACCCGGGACAGGGGGCGCCTACCTATGGCTACACCTTC. Drawing the rest from reference TRBV5-4 and TRBJ1-2, the complete variable domain is ETGVTQSPTHLIKTRGQQVTLRCSSQSGHNTVSWYQQALGQGPQFIFQYYREEENGRGNFPPRFSGLQFPNYSSELNVNALELDDSALYLCASSYPGQGAPTYGYTFGSGTRLTVV.

The V and J genes are TRBV27 and TRBJ1-5; TRBD1 agrees at 7 bases. The CDR3 consists of 16 residues. Trimming took 4 bases from V and 3 from J; bases not matched to a gene: 9. Germline V gene data show CDR1 as MNHEY and CDR2 as SMNVEV (reference sequence). The CDR3 DNA reads as TGTGCCAGCAGTTCCGCCCAGGGACAGATCAATCAGCCCCAGCATTTT. This encodes CASSSAQGQINQPQHF.

Written as DNA, the CDR3 is TGTGCCAGCAGGCCATATGGACAGTCCGGGGAGCTGTTTTTT. As protein: CASRPYGQSGELFF. The V and J genes are TRBV6-1 and TRBJ2-2; tentative D call: TRBD1 (6 bases). This CDR3 has 14 residues. Between the trimmed V and J ends, which lost 6 bases and 6 bases, there was a span of 14 bases. CDR1 is MNHNS, CDR2 SASEGT, per germline.

V usage is TRBV20-1 and J usage is TRBJ1-2; 7 nucleotides line up with TRBD1. Germline CDR1 and CDR2: DFQATT and SNEGSKA (reference sequence). J lost 2 bases, V lost 3 bases, and 6 bases had no gene match. This CDR3 contains 14 residues. The CDR3 sequence: CSASGQGDNYGYTF. Here the CDR3 DNA reads TGCAGTGCTAGTGGTCAGGGGGACAACTATGGCTACACCTTC.

The V call is TRBV28, the J call TRBJ1-5, with TRBD1 matching 10 bases. The junction had 6 bases not matched to a gene; V was cut back by 7 bases and J by 6 bases. This CDR3 comprises 14 residues. Per the germline V gene, CDR1 is MDHEN and CDR2 is SYDVKM. CDR3 bases: TGTGCCAGCACAAAAGGGACAGGGGTTCAGCCCCAGCATTTT. It translates to CASTKGTGVQPQHF.

The J gene is TRBJ1-1, the V gene TRBV29-1; 10 bases map to TRBD1. V shed 3 bases, J shed 1 base, and the junction held 11 bases outside the gene matches. Germline V gives CDR1 SQVTM, CDR2 ANQGSEA. There are 17 residues in the CDR3. The DNA for the CDR3 is TGCAGCGTTGACCCGGGACAGGGGTTGGGGTCGAACACTGAAGCTTTCTTT. This gives the protein CSVDPGQGLGSNTEAFF.

This clone was recorded once. The chain uses TRBV28 and TRBJ2-2, with 9 positions matching TRBD2. The CDR3 covers 16 residues. CDR1 is MDHEN and CDR2 is SYDVKM in the germline V gene. V trimming: 3 bases; J trimming: 1 base; junction bases outside the gene matches: 3. The DNA of the CDR3 is TGTGCCAGCAGTTTCGCTAGCGGGGTGAACACCGGGGAGCTGTTTTTT. It specifies CASSFASGVNTGELFF. The full variable domain, in which reference TRBV28 and TRBJ2-2 provide the parts outside the CDR3, is DVKVTQSSRYLVKRTGEKVFLECVQDMDHENMFWYRQDPGLGLRLIYFSYDVKMKEKGDIPEGYSVSREKKERFSLILESASTNQTSMYLCASSFASGVNTGELFFGEGSRLTVL.

The rearrangement uses TRBV6-5 and TRBJ1-2; maybe TRBD1 (6 bases). The germline CDR1 and CDR2 sequences are MNHEY and SVGAGI. The CDR3 loop spans 13 amino acids. Trimming took off 2 bases at V and 6 bases at J, with 10 bases between the two ends. Here the CDR3 DNA reads TGTGCCAGCAGTTACACGGCAGGGGATGGCTACACCTTC. Its protein product is CASSYTAGDGYTF.

This chain links TRBV6-5 with TRBJ2-1; TRBD2 matches at 13 bases. J was trimmed by 7 bases and V by 2 bases; bases with no gene match: 5. This CDR3 has 16 residues. CDR1 is MNHEY, CDR2 SVGAGI, per germline. CDR3: CASSYGLAGVRNEQFF. Written as DNA, the CDR3 is TGTGCCAGCAGTTACGGACTAGCGGGAGTTCGGAATGAGCAGTTCTTC.

The rearrangement links TRBV5-1 to TRBJ2-1; 7 bases match TRBD2. CDR3 length: 14 residues. Germline V gives CDR1 SGHRS, CDR2 YFSETQ. V lost 7 bases, J lost 2 bases, and 6 bases stayed unmatched. This CDR3 reads CASWEGGTYNEQFF. The CDR3 nucleotides are TGCGCCAGCTGGGAGGGAGGAACCTACAATGAGCAGTTCTTC.

CDR3: CASSLSRGDHTYEQYF. The DNA of the CDR3 is TGTGCCAGCAGTTTATCCCGGGGGGACCACACCTACGAGCAGTACTTC. The genes are TRBV27 and TRBJ2-7; 7 nucleotides agree with TRBD2. Per the germline V gene, CDR1 is MNHEY and CDR2 is SMNVEV (reference sequence). This CDR3 is 16 amino acids long. V was clipped by 0 bases and J by 2 bases; unmatched bases: 7.

Only one count was recorded for this clone. V and J are TRBV6-5 and TRBJ2-7, with TRBD2 as a possible D gene (7 bases). Per the germline V gene, CDR1 is MNHEY and CDR2 is SVGAGI. This CDR3 spans 14 amino acids. The V end lost 7 bases, the J end lost 7 bases, and 20 bases lay between the germline ends. In DNA form, the CDR3 reads TGTGCCAGCATCCGGGTAGCAGGGGAGGGTGAGCAGTACTTC. Protein product: CASIRVAGEGEQYF.

This chain connects TRBV5-1 to TRBJ2-4; 14 bases are a match to TRBD2. Unmatched junction bases numbered 10, after V lost 4 bases and J lost 4 bases. Germline assignment: CDR1 SGHRS and CDR2 YFSETQ. The CDR3 is made up of 18 amino acids. CDR3 DNA sequence: TGCGCCAGCAGCCAGACTAGCGGGAGGGCTACATCTAAAAACATTCAGTACTTC. Encoded protein: CASSQTSGRATSKNIQYF. Supplemented by reference TRBV5-1 and TRBJ2-4, the full variable domain reads KAGVTQTPRYLIKTRGQQVTLSCSPISGHRSVSWYQQTPGQGLQFLFEYFSETQRNKGNFPGRFSGRQFSNSRSEMNVSTLELGDSALYLCASSQTSGRATSKNIQYFGAGTRLSVL.

The V and J genes are TRBV15 and TRBJ2-7; the match to TRBD1 covers 7 bases. Looked up from germline, CDR1 is LNHNV and CDR2 is YYDKDF (reference sequence). After removal of 5 bases from V and 3 bases from J, the junction contained 13 bases not matched to a gene. This CDR3 spans 16 amino acids. The CDR3 DNA reads as TGTGCCACCAGCCCCCATGCCGGGACAGCAAACTACGAGCAGTACTTC. Its protein is CATSPHAGTANYEQYF.

This chain joins TRBV7-2 and TRBJ1-2; D is ambiguous. Trimming shortened V by 2 bases and J by 0 bases, and 7 bases separated the two germline ends. There are 14 residues in the CDR3. Germline CDR1 reads SGHTA; CDR2 reads FQGNSA. This chain's CDR3 is CASSLNQANYGYTF. DNA of the CDR3: TGTGCCAGCAGCTTAAACCAGGCTAACTATGGCTACACCTTC.

The chain recombines TRBV28 with TRBJ1-4; D might be TRBD1 (6 bases). The V end was cut by 8 bases, the J end by 5 bases, with 15 bases between. Germline loops: CDR1 MDHEN, CDR2 SYDVKM. The CDR3 is 14 amino acids. This CDR3 is CASRFSQGNEKLFF. The CDR3, as DNA: TGTGCCAGCCGGTTCTCTCAGGGGAATGAAAAACTGTTTTTT.